This T cell receptor (beta chain) emerged from a study of shared clonotypes between healthy human individuals. Germline V gene data show CDR1 as LNHDA and CDR2 as SQIVND (reference sequence). The ends lost 9 bases at V and 7 bases at J; junction bases unmatched: 6. The length of the CDR3 is 13 residues. Negatively enriched CD4+ T cells were divided by CD45RA into naive and memory. Findings and limits, study-wide: Non-shared clonotypes had lower generation probabilities than clonotypes shared by all four sorted-subset donors.

This clone was counted between two and nine times. Its antigen is not known. Some clones are missing from TCRdb's copy, which holds only in-frame ones; the method was immunoSEQ multiplex PCR. The sample includes 300,000 to 350,000 clones, less than 85% of them seen just once. This chain connects TRBV19 to TRBJ2-7; TRBD2 agrees at 13 bases. The sample comprised memory CD4+ T cells sorted from blood. The subset was: CD45RA-negative fraction. The TCR sequence derives from a man younger than 40 in good health. CDR3 amino acids: CASGLAGVREQYF. The CDR3 bases are TGTGCCAGCGGACTAGCGGGAGTTCGGGAGCAGTACTTC.